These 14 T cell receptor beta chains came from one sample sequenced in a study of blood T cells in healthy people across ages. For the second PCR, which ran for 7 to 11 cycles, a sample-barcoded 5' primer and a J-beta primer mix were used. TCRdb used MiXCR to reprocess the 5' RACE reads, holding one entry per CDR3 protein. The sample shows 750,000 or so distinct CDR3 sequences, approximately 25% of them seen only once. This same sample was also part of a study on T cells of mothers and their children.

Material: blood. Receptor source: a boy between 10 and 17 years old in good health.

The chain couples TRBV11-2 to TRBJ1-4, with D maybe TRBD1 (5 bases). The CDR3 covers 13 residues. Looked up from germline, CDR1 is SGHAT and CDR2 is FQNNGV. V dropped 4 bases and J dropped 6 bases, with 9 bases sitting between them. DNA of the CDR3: TGTGCCAGCAGCTGGGACTTTGATGAAAAACTGTTTTTT. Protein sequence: CASSWDFDEKLFF.

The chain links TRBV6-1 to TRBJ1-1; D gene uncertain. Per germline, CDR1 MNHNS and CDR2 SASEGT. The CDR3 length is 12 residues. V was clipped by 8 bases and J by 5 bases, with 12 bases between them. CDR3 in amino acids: CASQFGGTEAFF. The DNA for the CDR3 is TGTGCCAGCCAGTTCGGTGGGACTGAAGCTTTCTTT.

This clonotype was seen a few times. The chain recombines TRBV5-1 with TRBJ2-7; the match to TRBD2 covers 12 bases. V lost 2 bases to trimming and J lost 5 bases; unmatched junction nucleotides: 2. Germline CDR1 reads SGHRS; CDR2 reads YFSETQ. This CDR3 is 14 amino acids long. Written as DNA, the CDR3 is TGCGCCAGCAGCTTTACTAGCGGGAGGCACGAGCAGTACTTC. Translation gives CASSFTSGRHEQYF. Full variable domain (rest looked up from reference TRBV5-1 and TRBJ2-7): KAGVTQTPRYLIKTRGQQVTLSCSPISGHRSVSWYQQTPGQGLQFLFEYFSETQRNKGNFPGRFSGRQFSNSRSEMNVSTLELGDSALYLCASSFTSGRHEQYFGPGTRLTVT.

The CDR3 nucleotides read TGTGCCAGCAGCATCAGCGGGAGTAGCCCACGGGGGGAGCTGTTTTTT. Its protein product is CASSISGSSPRGELFF. The J gene is TRBJ2-2, the V gene TRBV9, with 8 bases fitting TRBD2. This CDR3 contains 16 residues. The J segment lost 8 bases and the V segment lost 4 bases, leaving 13 bases of the junction unmatched. Germline lookup yields CDR1 SGDLS and CDR2 YYNGEE.

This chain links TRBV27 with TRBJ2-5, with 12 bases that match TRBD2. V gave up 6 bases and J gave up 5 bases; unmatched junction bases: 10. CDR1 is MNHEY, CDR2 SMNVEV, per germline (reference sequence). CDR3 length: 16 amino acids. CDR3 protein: CASRSSGGAVFETQYF. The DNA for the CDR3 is TGTGCCAGCAGGTCTAGCGGGGGGGCAGTTTTCGAGACCCAGTACTTC.

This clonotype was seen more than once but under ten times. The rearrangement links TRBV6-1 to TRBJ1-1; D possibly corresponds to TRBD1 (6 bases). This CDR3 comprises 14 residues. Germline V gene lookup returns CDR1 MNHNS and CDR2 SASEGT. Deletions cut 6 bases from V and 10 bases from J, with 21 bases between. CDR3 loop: CASSDRINTEGAFF. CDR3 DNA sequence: TGTGCCAGCAGCGACAGGATTAACACCGAGGGAGCTTTCTTT.

CDR3 loop: CATWTGTDNQPQHF. CDR3 nucleotides: TGTGCCACCTGGACCGGGACGGACAATCAGCCCCAGCATTTT. The J gene is TRBJ1-5, the V gene TRBV24-1, with D possibly being TRBD1 (5 bases). The CDR3 loop spans 14 amino acids. CDR1 KGHDR and CDR2 SFDVKD come from the germline V gene. V was cut by 9 bases and J by 3 bases, with 14 bases left in between.

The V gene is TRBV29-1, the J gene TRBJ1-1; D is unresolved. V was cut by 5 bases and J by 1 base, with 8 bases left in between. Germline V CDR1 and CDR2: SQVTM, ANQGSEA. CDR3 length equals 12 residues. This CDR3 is CSVFGRNTEAFF. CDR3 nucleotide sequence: TGCAGCGTTTTTGGAAGGAACACTGAAGCTTTCTTT.

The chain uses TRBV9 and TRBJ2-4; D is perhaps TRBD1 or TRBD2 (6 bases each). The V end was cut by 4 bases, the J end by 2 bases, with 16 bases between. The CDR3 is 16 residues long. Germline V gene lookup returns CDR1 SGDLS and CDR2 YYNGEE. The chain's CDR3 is CASSLDVGGPKNIQYF. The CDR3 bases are TGTGCCAGCAGCCTGGACGTTGGGGGGCCCAAAAACATTCAGTACTTC.

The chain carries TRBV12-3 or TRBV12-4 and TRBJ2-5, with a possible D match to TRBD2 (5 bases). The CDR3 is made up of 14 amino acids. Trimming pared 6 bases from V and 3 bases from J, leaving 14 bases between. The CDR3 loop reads CASSLGYGKETQYF. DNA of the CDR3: TGTGCCAGCAGCCTTGGATACGGGAAAGAGACCCAGTACTTC.

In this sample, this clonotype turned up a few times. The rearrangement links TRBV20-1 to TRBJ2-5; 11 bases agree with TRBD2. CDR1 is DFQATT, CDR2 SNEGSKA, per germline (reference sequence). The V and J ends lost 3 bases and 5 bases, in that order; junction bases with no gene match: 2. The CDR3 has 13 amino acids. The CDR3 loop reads CSARTSGVETQYF. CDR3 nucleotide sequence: TGCAGTGCTAGGACTAGCGGGGTTGAGACCCAGTACTTC.

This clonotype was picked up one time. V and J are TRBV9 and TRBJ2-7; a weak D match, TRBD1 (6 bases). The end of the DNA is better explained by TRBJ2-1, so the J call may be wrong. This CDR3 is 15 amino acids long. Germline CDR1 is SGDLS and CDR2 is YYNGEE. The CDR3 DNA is TGTGCCAGCAGCGTAGGTGGGGGCCCCTACAATGAGCAGTTCTTC. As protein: CASSVGGGPYNEQFF.

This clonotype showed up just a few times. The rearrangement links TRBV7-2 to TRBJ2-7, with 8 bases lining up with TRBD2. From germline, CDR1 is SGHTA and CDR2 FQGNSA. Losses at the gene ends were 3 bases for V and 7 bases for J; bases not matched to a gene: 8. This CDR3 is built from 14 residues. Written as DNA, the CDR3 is TGTGCCAGCAGCTTGGGCGGGGGGTCCGTAGAGCAGTACTTC. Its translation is CASSLGGGSVEQYF.

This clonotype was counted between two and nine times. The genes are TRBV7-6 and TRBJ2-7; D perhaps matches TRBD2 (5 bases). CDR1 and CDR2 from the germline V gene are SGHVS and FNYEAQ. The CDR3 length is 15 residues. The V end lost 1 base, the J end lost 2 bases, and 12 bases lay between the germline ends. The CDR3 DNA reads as TGTGCCAGCAGCTTAGGAGCGGACTTCACCTACGAGCAGTACTTC. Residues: CASSLGADFTYEQYF.